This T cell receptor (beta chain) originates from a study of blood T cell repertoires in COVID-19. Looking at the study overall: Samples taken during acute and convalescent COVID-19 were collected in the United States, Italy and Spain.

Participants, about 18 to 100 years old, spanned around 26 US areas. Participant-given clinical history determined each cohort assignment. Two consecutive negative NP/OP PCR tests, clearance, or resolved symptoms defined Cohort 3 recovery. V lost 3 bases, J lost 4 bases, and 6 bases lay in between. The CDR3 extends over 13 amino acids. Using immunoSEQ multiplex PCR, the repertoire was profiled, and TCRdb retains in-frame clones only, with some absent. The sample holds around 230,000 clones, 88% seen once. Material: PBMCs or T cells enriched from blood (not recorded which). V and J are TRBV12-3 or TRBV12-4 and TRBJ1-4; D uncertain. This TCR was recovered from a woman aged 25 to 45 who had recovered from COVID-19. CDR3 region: CASSFVDNEKLFF. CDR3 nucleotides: TGTGCCAGCAGTTTTGTAGATAATGAAAAACTGTTTTTT.